Following are 21 T cell receptor beta chains from one sample sequenced in a study of Graves' ophthalmopathy and Graves' hyperthyroidism. Beta-chain TCR CDR3 regions were amplified from RNA transcripts. Second-round multiplex PCR came after a first-round RT-PCR that employed HTBI primers. MiXCR was run by TCRdb on the multiplex PCR reads, yielding one entry per CDR3 protein. The sample yields 900,000 to 1,200,000 distinct CDR3 sequences, 35% to 45% seen once. The sequencing input was peripheral blood or thyroid tissue (not recorded which). These receptors were collected from an adult man with Graves' hyperthyroidism.

The genes are TRBV15 and TRBJ1-6; the D gene is possibly TRBD1 (5 bases). The CDR3 loop spans 15 amino acids. V lost 0 bases, J lost 8 bases, and 11 bases lay in between. Germline V CDR1 and CDR2: LNHNV, YYDKDF (reference sequence). The CDR3 reads CATSRDLGGYSPLHF. As DNA, the CDR3 is TGTGCCACCAGCAGAGATCTGGGGGGATATTCACCCCTCCACTTT.

This chain joins TRBV12-3 or TRBV12-4 and TRBJ2-2, with 8 bases that match TRBD2. V was pared by 6 bases and J by 1 base, with 13 bases of the junction left unmatched. CDR3 length: 18 residues. This chain's CDR3 is CASSTPEGLVGNTGELFF. The CDR3 DNA reads TGTGCCAGCAGCACGCCGGAGGGACTAGTGGGGAACACCGGGGAGCTGTTTTTT.

V is TRBV19 and J is TRBJ2-7, with D maybe TRBD1 (5 bases). The CDR3 spans 17 residues. V gave up 3 bases and J gave up 0 bases, with 18 bases separating them. Germline CDR1 reads LNHDA; CDR2 reads SQIVND (reference sequence). The DNA of the CDR3 is TGTGCCAGTAGTATTCTTTTTGGCAGGGCCACCTCCTACGAGCAGTACTTC. Translation: CASSILFGRATSYEQYF.

This clonotype was detected only once. A read error may be the cause here, since a much bigger clone is one base away. The genes are TRBV10-3 and TRBJ2-7; possible D gene TRBD1, 6 bases. CDR3 length: 13 residues. Germline V CDR1 and CDR2: ENHRY, SYGVKD. The chain's CDR3 is CATSAKGAYEQYF. As DNA, the CDR3 is TGTGCCACCAGTGCCAAGGGGGCCTACGAGCAGTACTTC.

In its sample, this clonotype was seen a few times. V usage is TRBV7-6 and J usage is TRBJ2-7, with D unclear. CDR1 and CDR2 from the germline V gene are SGHVS and FNYEAQ. This CDR3 is 11 amino acids long. V was cut by 3 bases and J by 5 bases, with 5 bases left in between. CDR3 sequence (DNA): TGTGCCAGCAGCTTTATCCACGAGCAGTACTTC. Amino acids: CASSFIHEQYF.

This clonotype has ten or more counts. The rearrangement joins TRBV10-2 to TRBJ2-6; tentative D call: TRBD1 (6 bases). CDR1 and CDR2 from the germline V gene are WSHSY and SAAADI. The CDR3 contains 17 residues. V lost 2 bases, J lost 2 bases, and 13 bases lay in between. CDR3 loop: CASSEPDRYPGANVLTF. Here the CDR3 DNA reads TGCGCCAGCAGTGAGCCTGACAGGTACCCTGGGGCCAACGTCCTGACTTTC.

The chain has TRBV7-3 and TRBJ2-1; D is undetermined. The CDR3 sequence is 16 residues long. Germline V CDR1 and CDR2: SGHTA, FQGTGA. V lost 5 bases, J lost 4 bases, and 18 bases lay in between. The CDR3 DNA follows: TGTGCCAGCAGCGTCCTGGGCGGAGCCCAATACAATGAGCAGTTCTTC. Encoded protein: CASSVLGGAQYNEQFF.

V gene TRBV29-1 combines with J gene TRBJ2-5; 8 nucleotides agree with TRBD1. Per germline, CDR1 SQVTM and CDR2 ANQGSEA. The CDR3 extends over 17 amino acids. J gave up 1 base and V 1 base, and 11 bases lay outside the gene matches. For the CDR3, the DNA is TGCAGCGTTGAAGTACCACAGGGGGTTTCGCTCCAAGAGACCCAGTACTTC. Encoded protein: CSVEVPQGVSLQETQYF.

This clonotype was seen only a few times. J is TRBJ2-2 and V is TRBV2; D not certain. This CDR3 region has 14 residues. CDR1 is SNHLY, CDR2 FYNNEI, per germline. Between the trimmed V and J ends, which lost 8 bases and 0 bases, there was a span of 10 bases. The CDR3 loop reads CASAPSPNTGELFF. As DNA, the CDR3 is TGTGCCAGCGCTCCGAGTCCGAACACCGGGGAGCTGTTTTTT.

This clonotype was seen repeatedly, ten times or more. CDR3 nucleotides: TGCGCCAGCAGCCAAGACAGGGGTTCGGCCTCACCCCTCCACTTT. Translating it yields CASSQDRGSASPLHF. The chain is built from TRBV4-3 and TRBJ1-6, with a tentative D call TRBD1 (6 bases). Germline-derived CDR1 and CDR2 are LGHNA and YSLEER. This CDR3 contains 15 residues. V lost 0 bases and J lost 10, with 13 bases in between.

In its sample, this clonotype was seen many times. The CDR3 DNA is TGCAGCGTTGATGTTTCCGGGAACACTGAAGCTTTCTTT. It specifies CSVDVSGNTEAFF. The rearrangement joins TRBV29-1 to TRBJ1-1; D remains unclear. Germline V gives CDR1 SQVTM, CDR2 ANQGSEA. The V end was cut by 3 bases, the J end by 1 base, with 9 bases between. CDR3 length: 13 residues.

On this clonotype: At one boundary the junction diverges from the germline segment, which might be a read error. The gene calls are TRBV10-3 and TRBJ1-2, with 8 bases aligning to TRBD1. This CDR3 spans 13 amino acids. Per germline, CDR1 ENHRY and CDR2 SYGVKD. CDR3 DNA sequence: TGTGCCGTCAGTTTGGGACAGGATCTTGGCTACACCTTC. Its protein is CAVSLGQDLGYTF.

The V gene is TRBV28, the J gene TRBJ1-5; TRBD1 aligns across 9 bases. Germline V gene data show CDR1 as MDHEN and CDR2 as SYDVKM. This CDR3 comprises 17 residues. The ends lost 5 bases at V and 1 base at J; junction bases unmatched: 9. This CDR3 is CASSPQTGQGSNQPQHF. For the CDR3, the DNA is TGTGCCAGCAGTCCCCAAACCGGACAGGGGAGCAATCAGCCCCAGCATTTT.

This clonotype was seen many times. CDR3 protein: CASSMWGRHSGANVLTF. The CDR3 nucleotides are TGTGCCAGTAGTATGTGGGGACGGCACTCTGGGGCCAACGTCCTGACTTTC. V is TRBV19 and J is TRBJ2-6, with D perhaps being TRBD1 or TRBD2 (5 bases each). Trimming left V 3 bases short and J 0 bases short, with 12 bases between. CDR1 is LNHDA and CDR2 is SQIVND in the germline V gene (reference sequence). The CDR3 sequence is 17 residues long.

This clonotype occurred many times. The chain is built from TRBV15 and TRBJ1-2; TRBD1 aligns across 7 bases. CDR1 and CDR2 (germline): LNHNV, YYDKDF (reference sequence). The CDR3 is made up of 14 amino acids. Trimming at V came to 0 bases and at J to 6 bases, leaving 4 bases not matched to a gene. The CDR3 loop is CATSRDRQGHGYTF. CDR3 coding DNA: TGTGCCACCAGCAGAGATCGACAGGGCCATGGCTACACCTTC.

This clonotype was seen more than once but under ten times. V is TRBV6-5 and J is TRBJ1-1; D uncertain. The germline V gene encodes CDR1 MNHEY and CDR2 SVGAGI. Trimming pared 5 bases from V and 1 base from J, leaving 14 bases between. This CDR3 has 15 amino acids. The DNA for the CDR3 is TGTGCCAGCAGTGAGGGTATCCTACAGAACACTGAAGCTTTCTTT. Its translation is CASSEGILQNTEAFF.

This clonotype was seen a few times. J is TRBJ1-5 and V is TRBV12-3 or TRBV12-4; possible D gene TRBD1, 5 bases. The CDR3 is 17 amino acids. Trimming cost V 6 bases and J 0 bases, with 18 bases left between them. The CDR3 protein is CASRHGMGTDSNQPQHF. In DNA, the CDR3 is TGTGCCAGCAGGCATGGGATGGGGACCGATAGCAATCAGCCCCAGCATTTT.

This clonotype was seen more than once but under ten times. The chain uses TRBV7-2 and TRBJ1-1, with D tentatively TRBD1 (6 bases). Germline CDR1 is SGHTA and CDR2 is FQGNSA. The CDR3 runs to 14 residues. Trimming took off 5 bases at V and 4 bases at J, with 14 bases between the two ends. In DNA form, the CDR3 reads TGTGCCAGCAGCGCACAGGGACCCTTCACTGAAGCTTTCTTT. Protein product: CASSAQGPFTEAFF.

The chain links TRBV7-2 to TRBJ1-5; D possibly corresponds to TRBD1 (5 bases). Trimming stripped 5 bases from V and 6 bases from J, with 17 bases between. The CDR3 is 15 residues long. From germline, CDR1 is SGHTA and CDR2 FQGNSA. As DNA, the CDR3 is TGTGCCAGCAGCCACCCGGGGGGAGTCGGTCAGCCCCAGCATTTT. Translation gives CASSHPGGVGQPQHF.

The chain employs TRBV6-5 and TRBJ2-2; D is uncertain. This CDR3 has 16 residues. V was pared by 5 bases and J by 0 bases, with 13 bases between. Germline V gives CDR1 MNHEY, CDR2 SVGAGI. The DNA for the CDR3 is TGTGCCAGCAGTCCACAACTTAGTCCGAACACCGGGGAGCTGTTTTTT. Translation: CASSPQLSPNTGELFF.

Many counts were recorded for this clonotype. This chain connects TRBV29-1 to TRBJ2-7; D is unresolved. The CDR3 consists of 11 residues. CDR1 is SQVTM and CDR2 is ANQGSEA in the germline V gene. Trimming cost V 6 bases and J 6 bases, with 12 bases left between them. CDR3 sequence reads: CSVKSTLEQYF. For the CDR3, the DNA is TGCAGCGTAAAGTCTACGCTCGAGCAGTACTTC.